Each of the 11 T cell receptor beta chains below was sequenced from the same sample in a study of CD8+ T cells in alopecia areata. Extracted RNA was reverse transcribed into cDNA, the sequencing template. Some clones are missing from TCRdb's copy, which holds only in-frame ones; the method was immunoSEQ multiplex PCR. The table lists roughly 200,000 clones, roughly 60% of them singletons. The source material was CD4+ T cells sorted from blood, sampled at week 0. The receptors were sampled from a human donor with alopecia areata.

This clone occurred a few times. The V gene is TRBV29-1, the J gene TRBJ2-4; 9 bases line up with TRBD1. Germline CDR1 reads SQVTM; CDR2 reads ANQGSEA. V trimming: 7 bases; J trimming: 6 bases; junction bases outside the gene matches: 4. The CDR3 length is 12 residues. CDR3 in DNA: TGCAGCGGGGGACAGGGTGGAAACATTCAGTACTTC. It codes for CSGGQGGNIQYF.

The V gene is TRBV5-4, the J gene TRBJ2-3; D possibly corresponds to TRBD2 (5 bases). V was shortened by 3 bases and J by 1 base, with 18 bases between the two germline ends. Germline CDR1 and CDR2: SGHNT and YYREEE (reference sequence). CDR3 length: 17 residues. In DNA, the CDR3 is TGTGCCAGCAGCTCTCCGCTACTTTATAGCGGCACAGATACGCAGTATTTT. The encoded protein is CASSSPLLYSGTDTQYF.

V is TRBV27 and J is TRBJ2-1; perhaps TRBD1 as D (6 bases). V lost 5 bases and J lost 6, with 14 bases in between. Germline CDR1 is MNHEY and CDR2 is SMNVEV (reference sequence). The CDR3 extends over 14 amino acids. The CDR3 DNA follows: TGTGCCAGCAGTGTACTGACAGGAGTCAATGAGCAGTTCTTC. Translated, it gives CASSVLTGVNEQFF.

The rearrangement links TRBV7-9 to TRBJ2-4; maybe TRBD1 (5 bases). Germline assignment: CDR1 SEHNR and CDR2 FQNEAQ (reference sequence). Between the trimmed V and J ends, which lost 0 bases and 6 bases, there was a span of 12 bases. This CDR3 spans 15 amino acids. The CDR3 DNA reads TGTGCCAGCAGCTTAGCCCCCACAGGACGAAACATTCAGTACTTC. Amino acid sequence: CASSLAPTGRNIQYF.

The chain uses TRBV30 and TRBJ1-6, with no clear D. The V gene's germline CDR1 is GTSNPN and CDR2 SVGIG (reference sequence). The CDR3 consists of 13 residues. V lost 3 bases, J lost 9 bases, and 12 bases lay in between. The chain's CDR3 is CAWSEGQTSPLHF. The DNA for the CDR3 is TGTGCCTGGAGCGAAGGGCAGACTTCACCCCTCCACTTT. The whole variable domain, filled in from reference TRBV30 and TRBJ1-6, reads SQTIHQWPATLVQPVGSPLSLECTVEGTSNPNLYWYRQAAGRGLQLLFYSVGIGQISSEVPQNLSASRPQDRQFILSSKKLLLSDSGFYLCAWSEGQTSPLHFGNGTRLTVT.

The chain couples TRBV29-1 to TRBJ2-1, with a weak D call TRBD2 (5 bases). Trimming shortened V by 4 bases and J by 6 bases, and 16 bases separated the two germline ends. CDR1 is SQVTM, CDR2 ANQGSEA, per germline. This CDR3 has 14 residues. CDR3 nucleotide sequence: TGCAGCGTTGCCATCGGGATCCGGTCCAATGAGCAGTTCTTC. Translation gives CSVAIGIRSNEQFF.

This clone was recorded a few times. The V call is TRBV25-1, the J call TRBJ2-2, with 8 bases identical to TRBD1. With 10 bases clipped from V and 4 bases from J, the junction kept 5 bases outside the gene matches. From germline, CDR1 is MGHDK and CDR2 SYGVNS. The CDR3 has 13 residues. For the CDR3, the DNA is TGTGCCACGACAGGGGTTGGCACCGGGGAGCTGTTTTTT. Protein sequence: CATTGVGTGELFF.

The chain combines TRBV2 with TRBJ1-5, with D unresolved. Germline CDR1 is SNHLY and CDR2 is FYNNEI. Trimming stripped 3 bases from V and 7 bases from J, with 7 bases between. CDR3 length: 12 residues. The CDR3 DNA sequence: TGTGCCAGCAGTGAGTCGTTCCAGCCCCAGCATTTT. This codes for CASSESFQPQHF. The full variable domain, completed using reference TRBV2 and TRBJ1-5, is EPEVTQTPSHQVTQMGQEVILRCVPISNHLYFYWYRQILGQKVEFLVSFYNNEISEKSEIFDDQFSVERPDGSNFTLKIRSTKLEDSAMYFCASSESFQPQHFGDGTRLSIL.

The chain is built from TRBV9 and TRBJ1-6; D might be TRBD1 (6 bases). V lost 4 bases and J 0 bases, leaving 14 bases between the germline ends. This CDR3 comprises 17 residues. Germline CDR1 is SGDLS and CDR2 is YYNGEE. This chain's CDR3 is CASSPGQLSSYNSPLHF. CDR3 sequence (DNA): TGTGCCAGCAGCCCCGGACAGCTGAGCTCCTATAATTCACCCCTCCACTTT.

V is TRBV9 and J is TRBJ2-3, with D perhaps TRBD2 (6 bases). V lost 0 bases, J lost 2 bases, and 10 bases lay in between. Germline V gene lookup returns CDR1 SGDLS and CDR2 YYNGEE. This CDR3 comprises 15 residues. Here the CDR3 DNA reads TGTGCCAGCAGCGTAGCGGGGGACCACACAGATACGCAGTATTTT. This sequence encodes CASSVAGDHTDTQYF.

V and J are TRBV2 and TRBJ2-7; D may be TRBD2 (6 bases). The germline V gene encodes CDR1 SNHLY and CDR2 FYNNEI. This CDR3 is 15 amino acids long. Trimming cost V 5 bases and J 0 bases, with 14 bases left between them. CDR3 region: CASSTDGRSSYEQYF. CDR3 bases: TGTGCCAGCAGTACCGACGGGAGAAGCTCCTACGAGCAGTACTTC.